One sample yielded the 21 T cell receptor beta chains listed below, sequenced in a study of identical twins. TCRdb re-analysed the 5' RACE reads in MiXCR, keeping a single row per CDR3 protein. The sample lists fewer than 900,000 distinct CDR3 sequences; about 20% were seen once. These data are also associated with another study on T cells expressing NK-cell markers.

The sample was PBMCs. These receptors all come from a woman aged 18-29 years in good health.

This clonotype was counted between two and nine times. This chain connects TRBV6-1 to TRBJ2-5, with TRBD2 matching 8 bases. With V trimmed by 3 bases and J by 5 bases, 5 bases remained unmatched. The germline V gene has CDR1 MNHNS and CDR2 SASEGT. The CDR3 runs 14 residues. This chain's CDR3 is CASSEFSGIETQYF. The CDR3 DNA is TGTGCCAGCAGTGAGTTTAGCGGGATTGAGACCCAGTACTTC.

This clonotype has at least ten counts. V usage is TRBV6-5 and J usage is TRBJ2-2; possibly TRBD2 for D (6 bases). Germline assignment: CDR1 MNHEY and CDR2 SVGAGI. V dropped 0 bases and J dropped 4 bases, with 12 bases sitting between them. There are 16 residues in the CDR3. The CDR3 DNA sequence: TGTGCCAGCAGTTACTCGAACGGGAGAATCACCGGGGAGCTGTTTTTT. It translates to CASSYSNGRITGELFF.

This clonotype was seen a handful of times. The chain combines TRBV20-1 with TRBJ2-1; 9 bases line up with TRBD2. The CDR3 runs 16 residues. Germline V gives CDR1 DFQATT, CDR2 SNEGSKA (reference sequence). V dropped 1 base and J dropped 3; count of bases not matched to a gene: 7. The CDR3 DNA sequence: TGCAGTGCTAGAGTAAGGACTAGCGAGTTCTACAATGAGCAGTTCTTC. Amino acid sequence: CSARVRTSEFYNEQFF.

V usage is TRBV20-1 and J usage is TRBJ2-5, with D perhaps matching TRBD2 (6 bases). From germline, CDR1 is DFQATT and CDR2 SNEGSKA (reference sequence). CDR3 length equals 11 residues. The CDR3 DNA reads TGCGATCCCTCTAGCGTTGAGACCCAGTACTTC. It codes for CDPSSVETQYF.

The J gene is TRBJ2-1, the V gene TRBV11-1, with 12 bases fitting TRBD2. This CDR3 is 18 amino acids long. V lost 2 bases, J lost 4 bases, and 9 bases stayed unmatched. From germline, CDR1 is SGHAT and CDR2 FQDESV (reference sequence). CDR3 in amino acids: CASSLSFRTSGTYNEQFF. The CDR3 nucleotides read TGTGCCAGCAGCTTAAGTTTTAGGACTAGCGGGACGTACAATGAGCAGTTCTTC.

This CDR3 reads CASSEGVAGVLNTQYF. The CDR3 DNA sequence: TGCGCCAGCAGCGAGGGGGTAGCGGGAGTCCTGAATACGCAGTATTTT. This chain joins TRBV5-1 and TRBJ2-3; 9 bases map to TRBD2. The V gene end was trimmed by 4 bases and the J gene end by 7 bases; junction bases not matched to a gene: 13. Germline V gene lookup returns CDR1 SGHRS and CDR2 YFSETQ. CDR3 length: 16 amino acids.

The chain uses TRBV6-5 and TRBJ2-1; 11 bases match TRBD2. CDR3 length: 16 residues. V trimming: 4 bases; J trimming: 8 bases; junction bases outside the gene matches: 10. Looked up from germline, CDR1 is MNHEY and CDR2 is SVGAGI. As DNA, the CDR3 is TGTGCCAGCAGTTTCCAACTAGCGGGAGCTTATGATGAGCAGTTCTTC. Its translation: CASSFQLAGAYDEQFF.

This clonotype has just a few counts. The rearrangement joins TRBV5-1 to TRBJ2-7; 8 bases are a match to TRBD1. Germline-derived CDR1 and CDR2 are SGHRS and YFSETQ. Trimming at V came to 0 bases and at J to 0 bases, leaving 8 bases not matched to a gene. The length of the CDR3 is 17 residues. CDR3 bases: TGCGCCAGCAGCTTGGAACCACTAGGACAGGGCTCCTACGAGCAGTACTTC. It codes for CASSLEPLGQGSYEQYF.

DNA of the CDR3: TGCAGTGCTGGGTTCCGGGACAGGAGGACACCCCTCCACTTT. This translates into CSAGFRDRRTPLHF. The chain joins TRBV20-1 to TRBJ1-6; the match to TRBD1 covers 8 bases. With V trimmed by 5 bases and J by 11 bases, 11 bases remained unmatched. Per germline, CDR1 DFQATT and CDR2 SNEGSKA (reference sequence). The CDR3 contains 14 residues.

The chain is built from TRBV3-1 and TRBJ2-5; D gene unclear. Germline loops: CDR1 LGHDT, CDR2 YNNKEL (reference sequence). The CDR3 totals 14 residues. Trimming removed 0 bases from V and 4 bases from J, with 9 bases in between. The CDR3 reads CASSQELSPETQYF. Here the CDR3 DNA reads TGTGCCAGCAGCCAAGAATTGTCACCAGAGACCCAGTACTTC.

The chain uses TRBV7-9 and TRBJ1-6; D not resolved. The germline CDR1 and CDR2 sequences are SEHNR and FQNEAQ (reference sequence). The CDR3 length is 13 residues. Trimming removed 1 base from V and 14 bases from J, with 12 bases in between. In nucleotides, the CDR3 is TGTGCCAGCAGCTTAGGCGGTAGTGCCTCCCTCCACTTT. Amino acid sequence: CASSLGGSASLHF.

The J gene is TRBJ1-4, the V gene TRBV7-9; unclear D gene. The CDR3 loop spans 12 amino acids. Trimming removed 1 base at V and 8 bases at J, with 5 bases between. The V gene's germline CDR1 is SEHNR and CDR2 FQNEAQ (reference sequence). The CDR3 nucleotides read TGTGCCAGCAGCTTAGACATCGAAAAACTGTTTTTT. Translation gives CASSLDIEKLFF.

The rearrangement uses TRBV20-1 and TRBJ2-7; D not resolved. Germline loops: CDR1 DFQATT, CDR2 SNEGSKA (reference sequence). CDR3 length: 12 residues. V lost 3 bases and J lost 2, with 8 bases in between. DNA of the CDR3: TGCAGTGCTAGTGCAGATACCTACGAGCAGTACTTC. Encoded protein: CSASADTYEQYF.

This clonotype was detected many times. The rearrangement joins TRBV9 to TRBJ2-1; D is perhaps TRBD2 (6 bases). Germline V gives CDR1 SGDLS, CDR2 YYNGEE. The CDR3 length is 16 residues. Trimming stripped 3 bases from V and 6 bases from J, with 19 bases between. CDR3 amino acids: CASSATSKGPINEQFF. The DNA of the CDR3 is TGTGCCAGCAGCGCGACTAGTAAAGGGCCAATCAATGAGCAGTTCTTC.

This clonotype turned up a few times. CDR3 DNA: TGCGCCAGCAGCCAACTGGGTCTAGCGAGTAATGAGCAGTTCTTC. Its protein product is CASSQLGLASNEQFF. The J gene is TRBJ2-1, the V gene TRBV4-1, with D tentatively TRBD2 (6 bases). Trimming removed 2 bases at V and 7 bases at J, with 15 bases between. The germline V gene encodes CDR1 MGHRA and CDR2 YSYEKL. The CDR3 has 15 residues.

The V and J genes are TRBV6-1 and TRBJ2-7, with 12 bases identical to TRBD2. Trimming cost V 6 bases and J 11 bases; bases outside gene matches: 14. This CDR3 is built from 15 residues. CDR1 is MNHNS and CDR2 is SASEGT in the germline V gene. CDR3: CASSPSGRARKQEYF. CDR3 in DNA: TGTGCCAGCAGCCCTAGCGGGAGGGCCAGGAAGCAGGAGTACTTC.

This clonotype was found a few times. This chain connects TRBV3-1 to TRBJ2-3; 8 positions agree with TRBD2. The ends lost 3 bases at V and 6 bases at J; junction bases unmatched: 11. Germline CDR1 is LGHDT and CDR2 is YNNKEL (reference sequence). The CDR3 sequence is 16 residues long. The CDR3 region has the DNA TGTGCCAGCAGCCAGCGGGCTAGCGGGTACGAGGATACGCAGTATTTT. Translating gives CASSQRASGYEDTQYF.

This clonotype turned up a few times. CDR3 DNA: TGTGCCAGCAGTTTATGGCAGGGTAGCACAGATACGCAGTATTTT. Amino acid sequence: CASSLWQGSTDTQYF. The genes are TRBV12-3 or TRBV12-4 and TRBJ2-3, with D possibly TRBD1 on 5 matching bases. This CDR3 comprises 15 residues. Trimming took off 2 bases at V and 0 bases at J, with 9 bases between the two ends.

CDR3 residues: CASSLTRYRDRGSYEQYF. CDR3 in DNA: TGTGCCAGCAGCCTTACTAGGTACCGGGACAGGGGCTCCTACGAGCAGTACTTC. V and J are TRBV6-5 and TRBJ2-7; 10 bases align to TRBD1. Germline V gene sequence: CDR1 MNHEY, CDR2 SVGAGI. J lost 0 bases, V lost 6 bases, and 14 bases had no gene match. The CDR3 totals 18 residues.

This clonotype was recorded many times. V gene TRBV20-1 combines with J gene TRBJ1-1; D not certain. This CDR3 comprises 11 residues. The germline CDR1 and CDR2 sequences are DFQATT and SNEGSKA (reference sequence). V was pared by 3 bases and J by 3 bases, with 5 bases between. This chain's CDR3 is CSASSDTEAFF. The CDR3 DNA reads TGCAGTGCTAGCTCGGACACTGAAGCTTTCTTT.

This clonotype was found a few times. CDR3 loop: CSACSGSSYEQYF. Here the CDR3 DNA reads TGCAGTGCTTGTAGCGGGAGCTCCTACGAGCAGTACTTC. J is TRBJ2-7 and V is TRBV20-1, with 9 bases lining up with TRBD2. This CDR3 is built from 13 residues. The J segment lost 0 bases and the V segment lost 5 bases, leaving 2 bases of the junction unmatched. From germline, CDR1 is DFQATT and CDR2 SNEGSKA (reference sequence).